This section outlines one T cell receptor (beta chain) sequence together with its context. What it binds is unknown. This entry belongs to a study of T cells in Graves' hyperthyroidism and ophthalmopathy. General study points: Among clonotypes expanded in thyroid above 0.001, most were also found in blood.

Amplification of TCR beta CDR3 regions used RNA as the template. First-round RT-PCR targeting the TCR CDR3 was performed with the HTBI primer set. TCRdb redid the calling of the multiplex PCR reads with MiXCR, one entry per CDR3 protein. The sample lists hundreds of thousands of distinct CDR3 sequences; roughly 50% were seen once. No ophthalmopathy progression within 18 months constituted stable Graves' hyperthyroidism. Exclusion of a patient resulted from uncontrolled infection, other autoimmune disease, pregnancy or lactation. The sequenced sample was peripheral blood or thyroid tissue (not recorded which). The clonotype was recovered from a woman younger than 30 with Graves' hyperthyroidism.

CDR3 residues: CASSDMGLLFF. The CDR3 DNA reads TGTGCCAGCAGTGATATGGGTCTTCTGTTTTTT. This sequence joins TRBV2 and TRBJ1-4, with D uncertain. The germline CDR1 and CDR2 sequences are SNHLY and FYNNEI. The CDR3 is 11 amino acids. V lost 3 bases and J lost 14, with 10 bases in between.